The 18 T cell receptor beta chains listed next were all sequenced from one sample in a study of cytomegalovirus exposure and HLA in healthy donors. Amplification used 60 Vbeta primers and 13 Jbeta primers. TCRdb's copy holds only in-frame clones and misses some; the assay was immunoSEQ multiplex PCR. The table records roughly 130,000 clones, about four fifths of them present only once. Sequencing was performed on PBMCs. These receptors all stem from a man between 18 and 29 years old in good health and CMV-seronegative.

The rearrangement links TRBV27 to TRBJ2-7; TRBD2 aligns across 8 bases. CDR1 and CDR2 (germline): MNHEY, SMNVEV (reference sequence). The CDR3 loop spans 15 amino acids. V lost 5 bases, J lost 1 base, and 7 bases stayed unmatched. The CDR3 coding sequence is TGTGCCAGCAGTCGCTCAGCGGGGGATTCCTACGAGCAGTACTTC. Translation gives CASSRSAGDSYEQYF.

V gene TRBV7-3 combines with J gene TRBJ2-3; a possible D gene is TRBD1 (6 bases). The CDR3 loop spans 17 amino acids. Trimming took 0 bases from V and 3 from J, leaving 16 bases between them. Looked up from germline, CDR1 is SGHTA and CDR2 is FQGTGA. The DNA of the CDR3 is TGTGCCAGCAGCTTAACGGGACAAAGTCAAGGGACAGATACGCAGTATTTT. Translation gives CASSLTGQSQGTDTQYF.

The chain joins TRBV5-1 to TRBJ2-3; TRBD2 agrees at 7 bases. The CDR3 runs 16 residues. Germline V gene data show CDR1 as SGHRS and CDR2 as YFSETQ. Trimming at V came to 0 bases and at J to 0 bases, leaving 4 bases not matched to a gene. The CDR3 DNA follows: TGCGCCAGCAGCTTGGTGGCGGGAGTTAGCACAGATACGCAGTATTTT. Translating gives CASSLVAGVSTDTQYF.

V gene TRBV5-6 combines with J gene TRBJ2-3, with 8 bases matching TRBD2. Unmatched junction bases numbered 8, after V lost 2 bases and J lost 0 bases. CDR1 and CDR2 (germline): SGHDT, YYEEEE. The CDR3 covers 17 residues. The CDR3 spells CASSFYGRAPSTDTQYF. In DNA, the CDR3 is TGTGCCAGCAGCTTTTACGGGAGGGCCCCTAGCACAGATACGCAGTATTTT.

CDR3 region: CASSYGTLADTQYF. CDR3 in DNA: TGTGCCAGCAGTTACGGGACTCTCGCCGATACGCAGTATTTT. V and J are TRBV6-5 and TRBJ2-3, with a weak D call TRBD2 (6 bases). CDR3 size: 14 residues. The germline V gene encodes CDR1 MNHEY and CDR2 SVGAGI. V was trimmed by 2 bases and J by 6 bases, leaving 12 bases between them.

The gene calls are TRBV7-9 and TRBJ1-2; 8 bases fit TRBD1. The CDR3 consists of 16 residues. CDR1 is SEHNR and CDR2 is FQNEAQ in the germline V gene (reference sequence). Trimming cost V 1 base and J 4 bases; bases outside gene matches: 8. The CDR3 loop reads CASSLEASGQAYGYTF. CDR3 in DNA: TGTGCCAGCAGCTTAGAGGCCTCGGGACAGGCCTATGGCTACACCTTC. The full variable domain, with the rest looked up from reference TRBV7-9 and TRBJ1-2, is DTGVSQNPRHKITKRGQNVTFRCDPISEHNRLYWYRQTLGQGPEFLTYFQNEAQLEKSRLLSDRFSAERPKGSFSTLEIQRTEQGDSAMYLCASSLEASGQAYGYTFGSGTRLTVV.

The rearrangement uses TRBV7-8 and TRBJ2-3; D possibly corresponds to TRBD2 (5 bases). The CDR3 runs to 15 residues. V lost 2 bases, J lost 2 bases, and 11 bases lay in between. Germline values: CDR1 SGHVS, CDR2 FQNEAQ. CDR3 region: CASSLLAGTTDTQYF. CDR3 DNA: TGTGCCAGCAGCTTATTGGCGGGTACCACAGATACGCAGTATTTT.

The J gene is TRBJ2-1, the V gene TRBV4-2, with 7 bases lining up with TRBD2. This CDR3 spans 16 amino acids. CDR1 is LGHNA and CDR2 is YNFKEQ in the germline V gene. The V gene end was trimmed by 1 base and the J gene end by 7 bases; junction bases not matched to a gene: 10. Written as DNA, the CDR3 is TGTGCCAGCAGCCAAGCGGCCGGGAGGCACGAAAATGAGCAGTTCTTC. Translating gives CASSQAAGRHENEQFF.

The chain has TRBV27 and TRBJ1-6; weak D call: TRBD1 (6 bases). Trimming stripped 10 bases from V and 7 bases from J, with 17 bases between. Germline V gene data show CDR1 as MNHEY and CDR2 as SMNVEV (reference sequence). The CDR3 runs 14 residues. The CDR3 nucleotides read TGTGCCACCTCTTATTGGGGGCTGAATTCACCCCTCCACTTT. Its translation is CATSYWGLNSPLHF.

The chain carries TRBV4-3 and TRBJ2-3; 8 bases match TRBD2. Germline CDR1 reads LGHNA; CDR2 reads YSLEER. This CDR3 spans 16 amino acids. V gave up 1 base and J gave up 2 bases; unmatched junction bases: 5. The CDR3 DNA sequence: TGCGCCAGCAGCCAAGGGGTTAGCGGGACCACAGATACGCAGTATTTT. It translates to CASSQGVSGTTDTQYF.

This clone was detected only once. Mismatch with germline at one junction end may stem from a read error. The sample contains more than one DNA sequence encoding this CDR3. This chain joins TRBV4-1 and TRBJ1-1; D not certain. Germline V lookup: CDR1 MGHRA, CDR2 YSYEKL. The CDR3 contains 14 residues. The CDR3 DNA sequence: TGCGCTAGCAGCCGAGGGAATCGGGACACTGAAGCTTTCTTT. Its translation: CASSRGNRDTEAFF.

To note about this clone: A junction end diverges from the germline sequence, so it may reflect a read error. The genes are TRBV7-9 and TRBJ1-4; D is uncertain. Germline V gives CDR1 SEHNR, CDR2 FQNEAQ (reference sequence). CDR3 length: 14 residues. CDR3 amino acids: CSSSKALGGAELFF. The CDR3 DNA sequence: TGTTCCAGCAGCAAAGCTCTGGGAGGAGCTGAACTGTTTTTT.

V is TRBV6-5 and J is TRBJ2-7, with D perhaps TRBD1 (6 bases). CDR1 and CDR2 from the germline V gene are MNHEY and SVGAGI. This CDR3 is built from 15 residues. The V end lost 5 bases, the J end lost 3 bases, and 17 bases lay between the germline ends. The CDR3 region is CASSRRLQGGYEQYF. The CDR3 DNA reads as TGTGCCAGCAGTAGACGTCTACAGGGTGGCTACGAGCAGTACTTC.

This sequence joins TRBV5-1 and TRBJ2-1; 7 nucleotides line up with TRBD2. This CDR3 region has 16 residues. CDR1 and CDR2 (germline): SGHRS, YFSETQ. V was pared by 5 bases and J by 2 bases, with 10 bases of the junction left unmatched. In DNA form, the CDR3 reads TGCGCCAGCAGATCTTCTAGCGGAGGGACCTACAATGAGCAGTTCTTC. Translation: CASRSSSGGTYNEQFF.

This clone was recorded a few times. CDR3 amino acids: CASSLFQSTDTQYF. DNA for the CDR3: TGTGCCAGCAGCTTATTCCAGAGCACAGATACGCAGTATTTT. The gene calls are TRBV7-9 and TRBJ2-3, with D unclear. Trimming removed 2 bases at V and 0 bases at J, with 6 bases between. The CDR3 consists of 14 residues. The germline gives CDR1 SEHNR, CDR2 FQNEAQ (reference sequence).

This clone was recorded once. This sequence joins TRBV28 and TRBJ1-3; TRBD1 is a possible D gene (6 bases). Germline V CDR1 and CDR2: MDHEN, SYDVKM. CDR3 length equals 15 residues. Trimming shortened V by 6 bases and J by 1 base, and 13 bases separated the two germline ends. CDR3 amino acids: CASSPTTGSGNTIYF. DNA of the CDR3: TGTGCCAGCAGCCCTACGACAGGATCTGGAAACACCATATATTTT.

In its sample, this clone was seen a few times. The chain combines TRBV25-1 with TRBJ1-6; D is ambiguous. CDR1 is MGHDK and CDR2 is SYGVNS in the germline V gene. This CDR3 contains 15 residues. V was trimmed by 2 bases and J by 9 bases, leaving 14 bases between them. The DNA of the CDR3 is TGTGCCAGCAGTGAAAGTGGTGGGAGGAGTTCACCCCTCCACTTT. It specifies CASSESGGRSSPLHF.

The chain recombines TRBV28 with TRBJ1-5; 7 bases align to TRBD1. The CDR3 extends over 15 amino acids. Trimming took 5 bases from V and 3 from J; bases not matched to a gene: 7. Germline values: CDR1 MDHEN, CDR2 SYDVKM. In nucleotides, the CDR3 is TGTGCCAGCAGTCCCCTGGGACAGCTCAATCAGCCCCAGCATTTT. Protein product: CASSPLGQLNQPQHF.